Presented here are 11 T cell receptor beta chains from one specimen sequenced in a study of blood T cell repertoires in COVID-19. Produced via immunoSEQ multiplex PCR; TCRdb's table is partial and in-frame only. This table holds 150,000 to 200,000 clones, 80% to 90% found once. Sequenced sample: peripheral blood. Receptors originate from a man between 18 and 35 years old who had recovered from COVID-19.

CDR3 nucleotides: TGTGCCAGCAGCCAAGGGTACACCTCCTACGAGCAGTACTTC. The encoded protein is CASSQGYTSYEQYF. This chain joins TRBV3-1 (or the pseudogene TRBV3-2) and TRBJ2-7; unclear D gene. The CDR3 is 14 amino acids. Germline CDR1 reads LGHDT; CDR2 reads YNNKEL (reference sequence). V dropped 1 base and J dropped 0 bases, with 7 bases sitting between them.

The gene calls are TRBV7-9 and TRBJ2-6, with a possible D match to TRBD1 (5 bases). This CDR3 spans 19 amino acids. Trimming pared 6 bases from V and 2 bases from J, leaving 23 bases between. In germline, CDR1 is SEHNR, CDR2 FQNEAQ (reference sequence). The CDR3 sequence is CASSGVRGSRAPGANVLTF. The CDR3 bases are TGTGCCAGCAGTGGGGTGAGAGGTTCCAGGGCACCTGGGGCCAACGTCCTGACTTTC.

J is TRBJ2-3 and V is TRBV5-1; the D gene is possibly TRBD2 (6 bases). This CDR3 has 16 amino acids. In germline, CDR1 is SGHRS, CDR2 YFSETQ. V was clipped by 0 bases and J by 2 bases, with 13 bases between them. This CDR3 reads CASSLAVAAYTDTQYF. In DNA form, the CDR3 reads TGCGCCAGCAGCTTGGCGGTAGCGGCATACACAGATACGCAGTATTTT.

The V and J genes are TRBV24-1 and TRBJ2-7, with TRBD2 as a possible D gene (5 bases). The germline gives CDR1 KGHDR, CDR2 SFDVKD. V was clipped by 0 bases and J by 0 bases, with 11 bases between them. The CDR3 loop spans 16 amino acids. The CDR3 loop is CATSDLGPRGSYEQYF. CDR3 nucleotide sequence: TGTGCCACCAGTGATTTGGGGCCCCGGGGCTCCTACGAGCAGTACTTC.

The chain carries TRBV6-5 and TRBJ1-2; TRBD1 aligns across 7 bases. CDR1 MNHEY and CDR2 SVGAGI come from the germline V gene. The junction had 1 base not matched to a gene; V was cut back by 0 bases and J by 0 bases. CDR3 size: 15 residues. CDR3 DNA: TGTGCCAGCAGTTACTCCGGGACAGCTAACTATGGCTACACCTTC. Protein sequence: CASSYSGTANYGYTF.

CDR3 bases: TGTGCCAGCAGAGGAGATGGATACGAGCAGTACTTC. The encoded protein is CASRGDGYEQYF. The chain recombines TRBV2 with TRBJ2-7; unclear D gene. Trimming cost V 6 bases and J 4 bases, with 10 bases left between them. Germline V lookup: CDR1 SNHLY, CDR2 FYNNEI. The CDR3 is 12 residues long.

There are a few counts of this clone. The gene calls are TRBV6-6 and TRBJ2-2, with D unclear. The CDR3 spans 15 residues. Between the trimmed V and J ends, which lost 5 bases and 0 bases, there was a span of 10 bases. Germline V gene sequence: CDR1 MNHNY, CDR2 SVGAGI (reference sequence). The CDR3: CASSRLTSNTGELFF. CDR3 nucleotide sequence: TGTGCCAGCAGTCGCCTGACTTCGAACACCGGGGAGCTGTTTTTT.

V is TRBV19 and J is TRBJ2-7; D is ambiguous. Per the germline V gene, CDR1 is LNHDA and CDR2 is SQIVND (reference sequence). Trimming took 5 bases from V and 0 from J, leaving 11 bases between them. The CDR3 extends over 14 amino acids. The CDR3 DNA reads as TGTGCCAGTAGTGTACAGATTTTCTCCTACGAGCAGTACTTC. It codes for CASSVQIFSYEQYF. The full variable domain, its missing parts supplied by reference TRBV19 and TRBJ2-7, is DGGITQSPKYLFRKEGQNVTLSCEQNLNHDAMYWYRQDPGQGLRLIYYSQIVNDFQKGDIAEGYSVSREKKESFPLTVTSAQKNPTAFYLCASSVQIFSYEQYFGPGTRLTVT.

The J gene is TRBJ1-5, the V gene TRBV20-1; TRBD1 might be the D (5 bases). The V gene's germline CDR1 is DFQATT and CDR2 SNEGSKA (reference sequence). CDR3 length: 19 residues. V was cut by 3 bases and J by 8 bases, with 32 bases left in between. The CDR3 DNA reads as TGCAGTGCTAGTAGAAGCTTCGCAGCGGGCTCGGGGCGGGAAGAGCCCCAGCATTTT. Translation gives CSASRSFAAGSGREEPQHF.

V usage is TRBV5-4 and J usage is TRBJ2-5, with D perhaps TRBD1 (6 bases). The V gene lost 1 base and the J gene lost 5 bases, with 12 bases spanning the gap. This CDR3 spans 14 amino acids. Germline CDR1 reads SGHNT; CDR2 reads YYREEE (reference sequence). DNA of the CDR3: TGTGCCAGCAGCTTGCAGGGGCCTGGGGAGACCCAGTACTTC. It yields the protein CASSLQGPGETQYF.

This chain uses TRBV10-1 with TRBJ2-5; 9 bases are a match to TRBD2. This CDR3 has 16 amino acids. V lost 4 bases and J lost 5; bases outside the gene matches: 11. CDR1 and CDR2 (germline): WNHNN, SYGVQD (reference sequence). The CDR3, as DNA: TGCGCCAGCAGTGGAGGGGATAGCGGGAGTGGTGAGACCCAGTACTTC. Protein product: CASSGGDSGSGETQYF.